These 16 T cell receptor beta chains were all obtained from the same sample, sequenced in a study of T cells in Graves' hyperthyroidism and ophthalmopathy. RNA transcripts provided the source from which TCR beta CDR3 regions were amplified. The HTBI primer set drove a first-round RT-PCR of the TCR CDR3. TCRdb reanalysed the multiplex PCR reads using MiXCR and keeps one entry per CDR3 protein. The table shows roughly 580,000 distinct CDR3 sequences, with more than 11% occurring only once. The sequenced sample was blood. These receptors all come from a woman in her twenties or thirties with Graves' hyperthyroidism that later progressed to Graves' ophthalmopathy.

The rearrangement uses TRBV7-2 and TRBJ1-2; D is unresolved. Trimming took off 2 bases at V and 3 bases at J, with 16 bases between the two ends. Germline V gene sequence: CDR1 SGHTA, CDR2 FQGNSA. CDR3 length: 16 residues. DNA for the CDR3: TGTGCCAGCAGCTTACGTGGGGAGCCATCGGACTATGGCTACACCTTC. Translated: CASSLRGEPSDYGYTF.

This clonotype was seen repeatedly, ten times or more. The chain couples TRBV11-2 to TRBJ2-1; no firm D call. V was shortened by 5 bases and J by 8 bases, with 19 bases between the two germline ends. This CDR3 region has 15 residues. Germline values: CDR1 SGHAT, CDR2 FQNNGV. The CDR3 DNA reads as TGTGCCAGCAGCCGGGCAGATGGGTTCCTGGATGAGCAGTTCTTC. This gives the protein CASSRADGFLDEQFF.

This clonotype was seen repeatedly, ten times or more. V usage is TRBV6-1 and J usage is TRBJ2-5, with 7 bases fitting TRBD2. This CDR3 is built from 15 residues. The junction had 11 bases not matched to a gene; V was cut back by 8 bases and J by 2 bases. CDR1 is MNHNS, CDR2 SASEGT, per germline. CDR3 nucleotide sequence: TGTGCCAGCTCGGTGGGAGTGGGGGGGCAAGAGACCCAGTACTTC. Residues: CASSVGVGGQETQYF.

This clonotype has just a few counts. The CDR3 DNA follows: TGCGCCAGCAGCTTAAACGGTGCAACTAATGAAAAACTGTTTTTT. Encoded protein: CASSLNGATNEKLFF. V and J are TRBV5-1 and TRBJ1-4; D is ambiguous. Trimming left V 2 bases short and J 0 bases short, with 8 bases between. The CDR3 spans 15 residues. Germline values: CDR1 SGHRS, CDR2 YFSETQ.

This clonotype occurred many times. The rearrangement joins TRBV30 to TRBJ1-2; D remains ambiguous. Germline lookup yields CDR1 GTSNPN and CDR2 SVGIG (reference sequence). The CDR3 spans 12 residues. Trimming removed 3 bases from V and 6 bases from J, with 11 bases in between. The CDR3 loop reads CAWRTALNGYTF. Written as DNA, the CDR3 is TGTGCCTGGAGAACAGCGCTGAATGGCTACACCTTC.

This clonotype was recorded many times. The rearrangement uses TRBV11-1 and TRBJ2-7, with 8 bases aligning to TRBD2. CDR3 length: 13 amino acids. The germline V gene has CDR1 SGHAT and CDR2 FQDESV (reference sequence). With 5 bases clipped from V and 5 bases from J, the junction kept 5 bases outside the gene matches. CDR3 sequence: CASSLSGTHEQYF. The CDR3 bases are TGTGCCAGCAGCCTTAGCGGGACCCACGAGCAGTACTTC.

In this sample, this clonotype turned up many times. V gene TRBV6-1 combines with J gene TRBJ2-2; 7 nucleotides align to TRBD1. This CDR3 is 15 amino acids long. V trimming: 6 bases; J trimming: 0 bases; junction bases outside the gene matches: 4. CDR1 MNHNS and CDR2 SASEGT come from the germline V gene. The CDR3 sequence is CASSPGTANTGELFF. The CDR3 region has the DNA TGTGCCAGCAGCCCCGGGACAGCGAACACCGGGGAGCTGTTTTTT.

With regard to this clonotype: A much more abundant neighbour one base away suggests this may be a read error. The chain couples TRBV7-9 to TRBJ1-1; D is perhaps TRBD1 (5 bases). Germline CDR1 and CDR2: SEHNR and FQNEAQ (reference sequence). The V and J ends lost 3 bases and 4 bases respectively, with 15 bases between them. CDR3 length: 15 residues. The CDR3 here is CASSLEKQEATEAFF. Written as DNA, the CDR3 is TGTGCCAGCAGCTTGGAGAAACAGGAGGCCACTGAAGCTTTCTTT.

This clonotype came up many times. The V and J genes are TRBV27 and TRBJ2-7, with 7 bases identical to TRBD2. This CDR3 contains 15 residues. The germline V gene has CDR1 MNHEY and CDR2 SMNVEV (reference sequence). Trimming removed 0 bases from V and 0 bases from J; junction bases left unmatched: 2. CDR3 coding DNA: TGTGCCAGCAGTTTATCTCTAGCGGCCTCCTACGAGCAGTACTTC. It translates to CASSLSLAASYEQYF.

The CDR3 bases are TGTGCCAGTAGTTTACGGGACACAACCCATCAGCCCCAGCATTTT. Its translation is CASSLRDTTHQPQHF. The chain has TRBV19 and TRBJ1-5; D is possibly TRBD1 (6 bases). Germline-derived CDR1 and CDR2 are LNHDA and SQIVND (reference sequence). This CDR3 spans 15 amino acids. The V end lost 5 bases, the J end lost 5 bases, and 16 bases lay between the germline ends.

V is TRBV19 and J is TRBJ2-1; 8 bases align to TRBD1. Germline V gene lookup returns CDR1 LNHDA and CDR2 SQIVND (reference sequence). With 2 bases clipped from V and 7 bases from J, the junction kept 10 bases outside the gene matches. The CDR3 sequence is 16 residues long. CDR3 DNA: TGTGCCAGTAGTATAACCGGGGCAGGGGGCCGAAATGAGCAGTTCTTC. It codes for CASSITGAGGRNEQFF.

This clonotype was observed many times. V usage is TRBV5-1 and J usage is TRBJ2-6; no clear D gene. The germline V gene has CDR1 SGHRS and CDR2 YFSETQ. Trimming took 0 bases from V and 0 from J, leaving 7 bases between them. The CDR3 has 16 amino acids. CDR3 in DNA: TGCGCCAGCAGCTTGGAAGTAAGCTCTGGGGCCAACGTCCTGACTTTC. Translated: CASSLEVSSGANVLTF.

The chain carries TRBV18 and TRBJ2-5; D remains unclear. V was trimmed by 3 bases and J by 5 bases, leaving 10 bases between them. Germline V gives CDR1 KGHSH, CDR2 LQKENI. The CDR3 consists of 13 residues. The CDR3 bases are TGTGCCAGCTCACCCCAGCGCGATGAGACCCAGTACTTC. This gives the protein CASSPQRDETQYF. Full variable domain (remainder filled in from reference TRBV18 and TRBJ2-5): NAGVMQNPRHLVRRRGQEARLRCSPMKGHSHVYWYRQLPEEGLKFMVYLQKENIIDESGMPKERFSAEFPKEGPSILRIQQVVRGDSAAYFCASSPQRDETQYFGPGTRLLVL.

This clonotype was recorded a few times. The chain combines TRBV5-1 with TRBJ2-2; D perhaps matches TRBD2 (6 bases). The CDR3 covers 16 residues. V lost 0 bases and J 5 bases, leaving 14 bases between the germline ends. Germline loops: CDR1 SGHRS, CDR2 YFSETQ. This chain's CDR3 is CASSLGTTSGTGELFF. The CDR3 region has the DNA TGCGCCAGCAGCTTGGGGACTACCAGTGGAACCGGGGAGCTGTTTTTT.

This sequence joins TRBV5-1 and TRBJ1-1, with TRBD1 as a possible D gene (6 bases). The V end was cut by 4 bases, the J end by 3 bases, with 16 bases between. In germline, CDR1 is SGHRS, CDR2 YFSETQ. This CDR3 has 15 amino acids. The CDR3 is CASSPSLRGDTEAFF. CDR3 coding DNA: TGCGCCAGCAGCCCTTCACTCAGGGGAGACACTGAAGCTTTCTTT.

With regard to this clonotype: One end of the junction is discordant with germline, which a read error may explain. The rearrangement joins TRBV3-1 to TRBJ2-3; D possibly uses TRBD1 or TRBD2 (6 bases each). The germline CDR1 and CDR2 sequences are LGHDT and YNNKEL (reference sequence). The CDR3 is 16 amino acids. CDR3 loop: CASSQGRDIGWGTQCF. CDR3 nucleotide sequence: TGTGCCAGCAGCCAAGGGCGGGACATCGGGTGGGGTACGCAGTGTTTT.